The sequence of this T cell receptor (beta chain) was determined in a study of Ad26.COV2.S vaccination and SARS-CoV-2 variants. Sample treatment: roughly 19 received Ad26.COV2.S at low or high dose, single or two shots; about 5 received placebo; per-sample allocation not given. Sample collection was performed on day 63 after the first vaccine or placebo injection. This table comes from immunoSEQ multiplex PCR, and its TCRdb copy is limited to in-frame clones, with some not included. The sample carries about 320,000 clones, approximately 87% recorded once. Germline CDR1 LNHNV, CDR2 YYDKDF (reference sequence). The CDR3 extends over 15 amino acids. The ends were cut back, 1 base at V and 0 bases at J, with 10 bases in the middle.

The starting material was peripheral blood, obtained in a trial of Ad26.COV2.S vaccine versus placebo. The receptor was isolated from a person between 18 and 60 years old who received the Ad26.COV2.S COVID-19 vaccine or a placebo. V gene TRBV15 combines with J gene TRBJ2-7; D not resolved. The CDR3 coding sequence is TGTGCCACCAGCAGAGGTGCCTCTAGCTCCTACGAGCAGTACTTC. It yields the protein CATSRGASSSYEQYF.